Reported below is one T cell receptor beta chain. What it recognizes is unknown. This entry comes from a study of a mutant IDH1 vaccine in newly diagnosed glioma. Study conclusions and caveats: Pseudoprogression appeared independent of alterations in top peripheral clonotypes.

Sequencing was performed with immunoSEQ multiplex PCR; in TCRdb, only in-frame clones are kept and a portion is missing. The table includes about 66,000 clones, 84% detected once. Germline CDR1 and CDR2: SGHRS and YFSETQ. The CDR3 length is 15 residues. Between the trimmed V and J ends, which lost 0 bases and 9 bases, there was a span of 16 bases. Time point meaning: week 11, during vaccination. Doses comprised 300 ug of mutant IDH1 20-mer peptide each, plus topical imiquimod. The TCR sequence derives from a man aged 25-45 years with glioma. The source was PBMCs, collected from a glioma patient whose treatment included an IDH1 peptide vaccine. The genes are TRBV5-1 and TRBJ1-3; D call uncertain. CDR3 sequence reads: CASSLGEPWIGTIYF. The DNA for the CDR3 is TGCGCCAGCAGCTTGGGGGAACCATGGATCGGCACCATATATTTT.